This TCR beta chain was documented in a study of TIL therapy for anti-PD-1-resistant metastatic lung cancer (dated by TCRdb to about 2021). Study-wide context: Tumors were harvested before any PD-1/PD-L1 blockade; patients then received nivolumab, and those progressing received lymphodepletion, expanded TIL infusion and IL-2. T cell receptor beta sequencing of tumor and peripheral blood served to follow clonotypes across the tumor, the expanded TIL product, and serial blood samples. A median non-synonymous tumor mutation burden of about 1.6 mutations per megabase was determined across the cohort by whole-exome sequencing. A median age of around 56 years (range roughly 35-80) and a median tumor PD-L1 proportion score of roughly 5.8% were recorded among enrolled patients. Most of the cohort had lung adenocarcinoma, a few tumors were EGFR-mutant and two were ALK-rearranged, and half of the patients were current or former smokers.

The immunoSEQ v3 hsTCRB kit was used to amplify TCR beta CDR3 regions from genomic DNA through bias-controlled multiplex PCR. The TCR libraries were sequenced on an Illumina NextSeq 500 to about 1.8 million read pairs for survey level or about 5-6.5 million read pairs for deep level. In the paper's pipeline: The immunoSEQ Analyzer software assigned V, D and J genes, filtered out non-productive sequences, and reported clonality. Repertoires were compared by productive Simpson clonality and by the Morisita overlap index of productive TRB rearrangements between infused TIL and blood. Absolute clonotype counts in blood were estimated as lymphocyte count times CD3+ fraction times the clone's productive frequency. Drawn from immuneACCESS, this table holds only the in-frame rearrangements with V and J called that TCRdb kept. Clones are partly lost; checked studies trace under half to an unresolved V gene and leave the rest unexplained. The DNA gave D and trimming, while V, J and clone size come from that table. Within this sample are tens of thousands of clones, with roughly 80% of them counted one time only. Less than 2% of the sample lies in the top ten.

Reading the label with the study, this specimen's time point is: pre-treatment sample, taken before nivolumab and TIL therapy. Adults with stage 4 NSCLC were enrolled in a dual-center phase I trial from 2017 to early 2020. The samples were obtained from a phase I trial that was single-arm and open-label and tested tumor-infiltrating lymphocyte therapy combined with nivolumab in advanced non-small cell lung cancer. Blood mononuclear cells from EDTA tubes were separated on a Ficoll gradient and snap-frozen as pellets, and DNA was extracted from the cells using a Qiagen mini-prep kit. Summary of the overall study and its limitations: The study protocol defined all tumor marker inferences as exploratory. Generalizability was limited because the cohort was highly selected, with more treatment-naive, never-smoker and oncogene-addicted patients included than is typical. The baseline peripheral repertoire was partially replaced by infused TIL clonotypes, which then decayed over months, and no apparent association between persistence and response was found.

This clone has just a few counts. Its antigen remains undetermined. Base qualities are not provided; no much larger clone lies one nucleotide away. Sequences SNHLY (CDR1) and FYNNEI (CDR2) are obtained from the germline V gene. From the cysteine through the phenylalanine, the CDR3 covers 14 amino acids. The entry retains the CDR3 DNA only, 42 bases that are in frame from base 1. The junction carries 10 bases between V and J, which are trimmed by 2 bases and 6 bases respectively. The sequence joins TRBV2 to TRBJ1-4; the D gene is perhaps TRBD1, on 5 matching bases. The material was blood, obtained at baseline. This clonotype originated in a person aged 25 to 80 with non-small cell lung cancer. The DNA sequence follows: TGTGCCAGCAGTGAAAGGGGAGGAGATGAAAAACTGTTTTTT. Translated, this gives CASSERGGDEKLFF. Where the CDR3 stops, the reference TRBV2 and TRBJ1-4 genes take over; the full variable domain is EPEVTQTPSHQVTQMGQEVILRCVPISNHLYFYWYRQILGQKVEFLVSFYNNEISEKSEIFDDQFSVERPDGSNFTLKIRSTKLEDSAMYFCASSERGGDEKLFFGSGTQLSVL.